A few counts support the clone carrying this TCR beta chain. This record comes from a study of blood T cells in healthy people across ages. The authors ran a second PCR of 7 to 11 cycles using a sample-barcoded 5' primer and a J-beta primer mix. One entry per CDR3 protein results from TCRdb running MiXCR on the 5' RACE reads. The sample holds fewer than 650,000 distinct CDR3 sequences, around 27% seen once. Germline lookup yields CDR1 SGHVS and CDR2 FQNEAQ. V was pared by 5 bases and J by 0 bases, with 11 bases between. This CDR3 has 15 amino acids. These same records also appear under a second study, on T cells of mothers and their children.

The J gene is TRBJ2-1, the V gene TRBV7-8; TRBD2 might be the D (6 bases). Sequencing input: blood. The source of this sequence is a boy under 10 years old in good health. This CDR3 reads CASSPRTNSYNEQFF. DNA of the CDR3: TGTGCCAGCAGCCCGCGGACTAACTCCTACAATGAGCAGTTCTTC.